The sequence of this T cell receptor beta chain was determined in a study of post-analysis software for immune sequencing data. Study outcomes and limitations: Relative to controls, patients had 4 or 5 TRBV segments at higher frequency, with TRBV5-6, TRBV5-1 and TRBV20-1 among these.

Included in the TCR beta cDNA libraries were unique molecular identifiers. TCRdb itself ran the PCR reads through MiXCR, one entry per CDR3 protein. Among roughly 800,000 distinct CDR3 sequences listed, around 46% were seen once. Details on this clonotype: Its antigen remains unknown.

Germline CDR1 and CDR2: MNHNS and SASEGT. CDR3 size: 15 residues. V was clipped by 6 bases and J by 6 bases; unmatched bases: 5. Sequencing was performed on blood. The V and J genes are TRBV6-1 and TRBJ2-2; 12 bases map to TRBD2. This receptor was taken from a girl under 18 with multiple sclerosis. The CDR3 DNA reads as TGTGCCAGCAGGCGACTAGCGGGAGCGGCCGGGGAGCTGTTTTTT. It encodes CASRRLAGAAGELFF.